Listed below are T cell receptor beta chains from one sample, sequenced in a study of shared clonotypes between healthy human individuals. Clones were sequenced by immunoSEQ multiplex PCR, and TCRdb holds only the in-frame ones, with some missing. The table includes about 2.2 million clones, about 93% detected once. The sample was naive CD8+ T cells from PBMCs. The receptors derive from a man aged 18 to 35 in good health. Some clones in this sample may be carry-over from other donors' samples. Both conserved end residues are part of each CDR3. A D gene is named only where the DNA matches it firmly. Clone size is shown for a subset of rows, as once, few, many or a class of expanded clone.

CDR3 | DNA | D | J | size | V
CASSAWGSTGELFF | TGTGCCAGCAGCGCCTGGGGTAGCACCGGGGAGCTGTTTTTT | - | TRBJ2-2 | - | TRBV5-5
CATSRADGINEKLFF | TGTGCCACCAGCAGGGCTGACGGGATTAATGAAAAACTGTTTTTT | - | TRBJ1-4 | - | TRBV15
CASSPGGSGELFF | TGTGCCAGCAGTCCCGGAGGAAGCGGGGAGCTGTTTTTT | - | TRBJ2-2 | - | TRBV28
CASSPGRGGNQPQHF | TGTGCCAGCAGCCCCGGAAGGGGAGGCAATCAGCCCCAGCATTTT | - | TRBJ1-5 | - | TRBV6-5
CARPYTWNPYEQYF | TGTGCCAGACCTTACACCTGGAACCCCTACGAGCAGTACTTC | - | TRBJ2-7 | - | TRBV27
CASSAGTGTNQPQHF | TGTGCCAGCAGCGCCGGGACAGGCACCAATCAGCCCCAGCATTTT | TRBD1 | TRBJ1-5 | - | TRBV5-6
CASSQEMTSGSYNEQFF | TGCGCCAGCAGCCAAGAAATGACTAGCGGTTCCTACAATGAGCAGTTCTTC | TRBD2 | TRBJ2-1 | - | TRBV4-1
CASSAPSRAWRGSTDTQYF | TGTGCCAGCAGCGCCCCAAGCCGAGCCTGGCGGGGGAGCACAGATACGCAGTATTTT | TRBD2 | TRBJ2-3 | - | TRBV7-8
CASSQDPTFSNEQFF | TGCGCCAGCAGCCAAGACCCGACCTTCTCCAATGAGCAGTTCTTC | - | TRBJ2-1 | - | TRBV4-1
CASSIDRLSSYEQYF | TGTGCCAGTAGTATAGACAGACTTAGCTCCTACGAGCAGTACTTC | - | TRBJ2-7 | few | TRBV19
CASSSRTPSTDTQYF | TGTGCCAGCAGTTCTAGGACCCCCAGCACAGATACGCAGTATTTT | - | TRBJ2-3 | - | TRBV27
CASSSRQNNEQFF | TGTGCCAGCAGCTCTAGACAAAACAATGAGCAGTTCTTC | - | TRBJ2-1 | - | TRBV7-2
CASSLSISAGGRTGELFF | TGTGCCAGCAGTTTATCGATATCTGCGGGAGGGCGCACCGGGGAGCTGTTTTTT | TRBD2 | TRBJ2-2 | - | TRBV27
CASSLGTTYGYTF | TGTGCCAGCAGTTTAGGGACGACCTATGGCTACACCTTC | - | TRBJ1-2 | - | TRBV27
CASSLFSTGVGTEAFF | TGTGCCAGCAGTTTATTCTCCACAGGGGTGGGGACTGAAGCTTTCTTT | TRBD1 | TRBJ1-1 | - | TRBV28
CASSFSQGAYEQYF | TGTGCCAGCAGCTTTTCGCAGGGGGCCTACGAGCAGTACTTC | TRBD1 | TRBJ2-7 | - | TRBV11-2
CASSDRYGDTQYF | TGTGCCAGCAGTGACCGATACGGAGATACGCAGTATTTT | - | TRBJ2-3 | - | TRBV6-5